The clone carrying this T cell receptor beta chain occurred a few times. Original processing methods: Reference gene primer amplification in the assay estimated nucleated cell counts. Some clones are missing from TCRdb's copy, which holds only in-frame ones; the method was immunoSEQ multiplex PCR. V and J calls and clone size come straight from that table; D and trimming were deduced from the DNA. The sample shows some 160,000 clones, approximately 87% of them seen only once. The sample comes from a study of blood T cell repertoires in COVID-19. Turning to the study itself: From T cells, B-cell-depleted T cells, or PBMCs came the material, which was cDNA or gDNA.

This CDR3 has 16 residues. The germline V gene encodes CDR1 MDHEN and CDR2 SYDVKM. V gave up 5 bases and J gave up 0 bases, with 14 bases separating them. The clonotype was recovered from a woman aged 65 to 85 with acute or convalescent COVID-19. The rearrangement uses TRBV28 and TRBJ2-1; D is unresolved. What was sequenced was peripheral blood. CDR3 coding DNA: TGTGCCAGCAGTGGGTTGGAGAGCGCCTCCTACAATGAGCAGTTCTTC. Its protein product is CASSGLESASYNEQFF.